The rows below give T cell receptor beta chains drawn from one sample of a study of T cell responses to AZD1222 COVID-19 vaccine. Sequencing used immunoSEQ multiplex PCR; TCRdb keeps in-frame clones, though not all of them. The table lists about 34,000 clones, approximately 88% of them singletons, with roughly 7% in the top ten. This material consisted of peripheral blood, taken on day 0 of AZD1222 vaccination. The receptors stem from an adult in good health. Both conserved end residues are part of each CDR3. D genes are given only for firm matches. Size tells how often a clone was seen (once, few, many) or the class of an expanded clone, and some rows leave it out.

TRBD1	TRBV19	16	TRBJ1-1	NA	TGTGCCAGTAGTCTGTCGACAGGGTTTGTGAACACTGAAGCTTTCTTT	CASSLSTGFVNTEAFF
TRBD1	TRBV11-2	15	TRBJ1-3	NA	TGTGCCATTGCAGGGGGATCCTACTCTGGAAACACCATATATTTT	CAIAGGSYSGNTIYF
TRBD1	TRBV4-3	17	TRBJ1-4	NA	TGCGCCAGCAGCCTCGCGCCGAAGGGACAGGGGAGTGAAAAACTGTTTTTT	CASSLAPKGQGSEKLFF
NA	TRBV27	14	TRBJ2-7	NA	TGTGCCAGCAGTCCCTTTGGGGGTCCTTACGAGCAGTACTTC	CASSPFGGPYEQYF
NA	TRBV19	15	TRBJ2-3	NA	TGTGCCAGTAGGGTGGACAGCCTTAGGGCAGATACGCAGTATTTT	CASRVDSLRADTQYF
TRBD1	TRBV6-5	16	TRBJ1-1	NA	TGTGCCAGCAGTTACTCGAGTGCGCAGGGGGACACTGAAGCTTTCTTT	CASSYSSAQGDTEAFF
NA	TRBV4-2	16	TRBJ1-2	once	TGTGCCAGCAGCCAAGTCGAGGGACCAGGGGTCTATGGCTACACCTTC	CASSQVEGPGVYGYTF
NA	TRBV13	12	TRBJ1-1	NA	TGTGCCAGCAGCCAGACACCCACTGAAGCTTTCTTT	CASSQTPTEAFF
NA	TRBV11-2	18	TRBJ2-1	NA	TGTGCCAGCAGCTTAGATTTTGTGAGGGTCGAGACCTACAATGAGCAGTTCTTC	CASSLDFVRVETYNEQFF
NA	TRBV12-5	11	TRBJ2-7	NA	TGTGCTAGTGGTCGCGGCCCCGAGCAGTACTTC	CASGRGPEQYF